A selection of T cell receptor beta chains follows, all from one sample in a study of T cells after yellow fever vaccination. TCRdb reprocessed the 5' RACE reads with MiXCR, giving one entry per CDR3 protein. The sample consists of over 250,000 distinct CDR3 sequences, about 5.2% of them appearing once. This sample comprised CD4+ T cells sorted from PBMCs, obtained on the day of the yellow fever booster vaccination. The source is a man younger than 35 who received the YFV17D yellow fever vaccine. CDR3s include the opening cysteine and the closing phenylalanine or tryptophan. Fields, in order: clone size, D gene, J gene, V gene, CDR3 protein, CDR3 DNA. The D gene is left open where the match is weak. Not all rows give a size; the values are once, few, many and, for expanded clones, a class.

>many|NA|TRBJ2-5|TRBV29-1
CSVDRGAEETQYF
TGCAGCGTTGACCGGGGGGCGGAAGAGACCCAGTACTTC
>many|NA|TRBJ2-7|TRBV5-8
CASSFEGLSSYEQYF
TGTGCCAGCAGCTTTGAGGGACTGAGCTCCTACGAGCAGTACTTC
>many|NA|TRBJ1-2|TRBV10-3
CAISDGPLAGYTF
TGTGCCATCAGTGACGGACCCCTCGCTGGCTACACCTTC
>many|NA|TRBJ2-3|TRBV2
CASRGLGRSTDTQYF
TGTGCCAGCAGGGGTCTAGGGCGTAGCACAGATACGCAGTATTTT
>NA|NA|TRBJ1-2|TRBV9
CASTGTRGYTF
TGTGCCAGCACCGGAACGCGGGGCTACACCTTC
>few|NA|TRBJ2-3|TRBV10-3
CAISEGVGTDTQYF
TGTGCCATCAGTGAAGGGGTGGGGACAGATACGCAGTATTTT
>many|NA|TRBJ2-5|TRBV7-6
CASSSAAYQETQYF
TGTGCCAGCAGCTCAGCAGCGTACCAAGAGACCCAGTACTTC
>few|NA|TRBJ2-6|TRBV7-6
CASGVSPSGANVLTF
TGTGCCAGCGGGGTCAGCCCCTCTGGGGCCAACGTCCTGACTTTC
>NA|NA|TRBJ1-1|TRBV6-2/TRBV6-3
CASSDTGLSTEAFF
TGTGCCAGCAGCGATACAGGGTTGAGCACTGAAGCTTTCTTT
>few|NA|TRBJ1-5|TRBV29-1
CSVGDRSNQPQHF
TGCAGCGTTGGAGACAGAAGCAATCAGCCCCAGCATTTT
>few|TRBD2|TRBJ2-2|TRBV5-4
CASSGGGQANTGELFF
TGTGCCAGCAGTGGCGGGGGGCAGGCGAACACCGGGGAGCTGTTTTTT
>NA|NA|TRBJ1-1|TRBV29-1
CSVTRPLTEAFF
TGCAGCGTGACAAGGCCCCTCACTGAAGCTTTCTTT
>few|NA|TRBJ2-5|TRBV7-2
CASSENSGWETQYF
TGTGCCAGCAGCGAGAACTCTGGCTGGGAGACCCAGTACTTC
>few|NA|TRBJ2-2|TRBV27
CASKVRGTAGELFF
TGTGCCAGCAAAGTCCGGGGGACCGCCGGGGAGCTGTTTTTT
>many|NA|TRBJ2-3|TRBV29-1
CSVDRSDTQYF
TGCAGCGTTGACAGGTCAGATACGCAGTATTTT
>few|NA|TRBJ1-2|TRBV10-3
CAITERVGDGYTF
TGTGCCATCACTGAAAGGGTGGGTGATGGCTACACCTTC
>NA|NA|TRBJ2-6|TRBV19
CASGNSGANVLTF
TGTGCCAGTGGAAACTCTGGGGCCAACGTCCTGACTTTC
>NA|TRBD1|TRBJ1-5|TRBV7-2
CASRSEQGIGPQHF
TGTGCCAGCAGAAGTGAACAGGGGATTGGGCCCCAGCATTTT
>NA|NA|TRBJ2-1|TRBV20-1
CSAGYWDGNEQFF
TGTAGTGCCGGCTATTGGGATGGGAATGAGCAGTTCTTC
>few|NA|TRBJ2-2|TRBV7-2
CASSLPRVTGELFF
TGTGCCAGCAGCCTTCCAAGGGTCACCGGGGAGCTGTTTTTT
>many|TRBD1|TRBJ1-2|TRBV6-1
CASSDPGQGTYGYTF
TGTGCCAGCAGTGACCCGGGACAGGGGACCTATGGCTACACCTTC
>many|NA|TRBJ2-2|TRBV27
CASRAGQINTGELFF
TGTGCCAGCAGAGCGGGACAGATTAACACCGGGGAGCTGTTTTTT
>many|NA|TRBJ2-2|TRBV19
CASSLQIGELFF
TGTGCCAGTAGTCTTCAAATCGGGGAGCTGTTTTTT
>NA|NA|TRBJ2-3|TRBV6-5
CASSYTSGIGGPSTDTQYF
TGTGCCAGCAGTTACACCAGTGGCATCGGGGGGCCTAGCACAGATACGCAGTATTTT
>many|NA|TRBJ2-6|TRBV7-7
CASADLFGANVLTF
TGTGCCAGCGCCGACCTCTTTGGGGCCAACGTCCTGACTTTC
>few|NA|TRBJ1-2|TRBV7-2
CASSPPRSGYTF
TGTGCCAGCAGCCCCCCACGATCAGGCTACACCTTC
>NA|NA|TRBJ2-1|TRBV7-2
CASSLAWDSSYNEQFF
TGTGCCAGCAGCTTAGCGTGGGACTCTTCATACAATGAGCAGTTCTTC
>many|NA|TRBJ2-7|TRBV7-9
CASSFVQGGSYEQYF
TGTGCCAGCAGCTTCGTCCAGGGTGGATCCTACGAGCAGTACTTC
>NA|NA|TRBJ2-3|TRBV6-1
CASIRGAGAFDTQYF
TGTGCCAGCATCCGGGGGGCAGGGGCTTTCGATACGCAGTATTTT
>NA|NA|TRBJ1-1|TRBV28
CASSPLPGSLNTEAFF
TGTGCCAGCAGTCCACTGCCGGGTAGCCTGAACACTGAAGCTTTCTTT
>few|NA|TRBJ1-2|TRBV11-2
CASSLFGRQGYTF
TGTGCCAGCAGCTTGTTCGGACGCCAGGGCTACACCTTC
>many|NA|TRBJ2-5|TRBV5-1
CASTFEETQYF
TGCGCCAGCACCTTTGAGGAGACCCAGTACTTC
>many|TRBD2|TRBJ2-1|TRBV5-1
CASSLVAGGYDEQFF
TGCGCCAGCAGCTTGGTCGCGGGGGGCTACGATGAGCAGTTCTTC
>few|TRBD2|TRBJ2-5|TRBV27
CASSLTSGGAWQETQYF
TGTGCCAGCAGTTTGACTAGCGGGGGGGCCTGGCAAGAGACCCAGTACTTC
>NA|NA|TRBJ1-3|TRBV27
CASRGPGAGNTIYF
TGTGCCAGCAGAGGGCCAGGGGCTGGAAACACCATATATTTT
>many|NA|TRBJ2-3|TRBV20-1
CSAPGSGRTLTPQYF
TGCAGTGCTCCCGGTTCGGGGCGGACGTTAACGCCGCAGTATTTT
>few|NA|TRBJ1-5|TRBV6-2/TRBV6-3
CASSDGAHSNQPQHF
TGTGCCAGCAGTGATGGGGCCCATAGCAATCAGCCCCAGCATTTT
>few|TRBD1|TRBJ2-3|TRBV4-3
CASSVRTGGADTQYF
TGCGCCAGCAGCGTTCGGACAGGGGGCGCAGATACGCAGTATTTT
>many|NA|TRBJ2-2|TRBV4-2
CASSQRTVGGELFF
TGTGCCAGCAGCCAAAGGACAGTCGGCGGGGAGCTGTTTTTT
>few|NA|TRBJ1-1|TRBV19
CASSTPRWTEAFF
TGTGCCAGTAGTACCCCCCGATGGACTGAAGCTTTCTTT
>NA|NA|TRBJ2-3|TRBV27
CASSPRWGSGTDTQYF
TGTGCCAGCAGTCCCCGTTGGGGGTCGGGCACAGATACGCAGTATTTT
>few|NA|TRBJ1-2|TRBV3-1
CASSQDIGTLAYGYTF
TGTGCCAGCAGCCAAGATATCGGGACACTCGCCTATGGCTACACCTTC
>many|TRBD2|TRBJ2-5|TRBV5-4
CASSMGLARRETQYF
TGTGCCAGCAGCATGGGACTAGCGAGAAGAGAGACCCAGTACTTC
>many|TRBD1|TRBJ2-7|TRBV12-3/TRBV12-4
CASSTGQGLGEQYF
TGTGCCAGCAGCACTGGACAGGGTTTAGGCGAGCAGTACTTC
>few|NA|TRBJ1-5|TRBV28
CASSSTGNQPQHF
TGTGCCAGCAGTTCGACAGGTAATCAGCCCCAGCATTTT
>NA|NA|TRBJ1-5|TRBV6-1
CASSDSGDQPQHF
TGTGCCAGCAGTGATTCGGGAGATCAGCCCCAGCATTTT
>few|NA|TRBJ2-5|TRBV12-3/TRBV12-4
CASSFGGGGTQYF
TGTGCCAGCAGTTTCGGAGGGGGAGGGACCCAGTACTTC
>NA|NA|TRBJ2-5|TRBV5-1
CASSFPELETQYF
TGCGCCAGCAGCTTCCCGGAACTGGAGACCCAGTACTTC
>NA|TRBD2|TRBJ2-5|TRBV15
CATSRDLAGGARATQYF
TGTGCCACCAGCAGAGATCTAGCGGGGGGGGCCCGTGCGACCCAGTACTTC
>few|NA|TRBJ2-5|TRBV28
CASMHGGSETQYF
TGTGCCAGCATGCATGGGGGATCGGAGACCCAGTACTTC
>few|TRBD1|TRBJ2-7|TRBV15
CATSRVDRGIDEQYF
TGTGCCACCAGCAGAGTCGACAGGGGGATCGACGAGCAGTACTTC
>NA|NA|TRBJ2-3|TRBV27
CASSLYAQPEDTQYF
TGTGCCAGCAGTTTATACGCTCAACCCGAGGATACGCAGTATTTT
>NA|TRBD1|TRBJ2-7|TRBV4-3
CASSHTPGQGGGEQYF
TGCGCCAGCAGCCACACTCCGGGACAGGGGGGCGGGGAGCAGTACTTC
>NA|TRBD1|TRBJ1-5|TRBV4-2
CASSHADRAGDQPQHF
TGTGCCAGCAGCCACGCGGACAGGGCAGGGGATCAGCCCCAGCATTTT
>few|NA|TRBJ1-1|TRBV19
CASSIRGSDEAFF
TGTGCCAGTAGTATTAGGGGGTCGGATGAAGCTTTCTTT
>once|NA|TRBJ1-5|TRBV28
CASSFHGGLWQPQHF
TGTGCCAGCAGTTTCCACGGCGGCCTCTGGCAGCCCCAGCATTTT
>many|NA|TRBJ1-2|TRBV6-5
CASSFRGGYTF
TGTGCCAGCAGTTTTAGGGGTGGCTACACCTTC